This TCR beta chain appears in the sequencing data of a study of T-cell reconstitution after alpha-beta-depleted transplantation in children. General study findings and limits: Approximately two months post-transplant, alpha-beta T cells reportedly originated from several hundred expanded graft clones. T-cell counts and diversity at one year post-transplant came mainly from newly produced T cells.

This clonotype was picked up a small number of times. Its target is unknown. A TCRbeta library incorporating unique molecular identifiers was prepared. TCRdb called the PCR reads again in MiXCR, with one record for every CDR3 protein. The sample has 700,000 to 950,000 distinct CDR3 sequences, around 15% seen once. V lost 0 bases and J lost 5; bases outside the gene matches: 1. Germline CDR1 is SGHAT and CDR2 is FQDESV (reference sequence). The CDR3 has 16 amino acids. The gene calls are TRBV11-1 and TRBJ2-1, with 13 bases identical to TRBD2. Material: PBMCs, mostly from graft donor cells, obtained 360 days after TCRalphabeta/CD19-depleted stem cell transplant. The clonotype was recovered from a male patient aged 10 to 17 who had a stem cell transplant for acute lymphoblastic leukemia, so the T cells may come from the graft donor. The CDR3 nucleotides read TGTGCCAGCAGCTTAGCTGGGACTAGCGGGAACAATGAGCAGTTCTTC. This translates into CASSLAGTSGNNEQFF.